This TCR beta chain was retrieved from a study of T-cell memory formation after mild COVID-19. Comment on this clonotype: As yet, its antigen is unknown.

The CDR3 extends over 13 amino acids. Trimming pared 2 bases from V and 7 bases from J, leaving 12 bases between. Germline assignment: CDR1 SGHTA and CDR2 FQGNSA. General observations from the study: Among clones contracting day 15 to 85, CD4/CD8 was balanced, whereas later expanders leaned CD4+. Confirmation of SARS-CoV-2 specificity was lacking for second-wave clones peaking day 37.

Amplification by 5'RACE using constant-segment primers produced TCR alpha and TCR beta cDNA libraries that carried sample barcodes and UMIs. One entry per CDR3 protein results from TCRdb running MiXCR on the 5' RACE reads. Found here are under 300,000 distinct CDR3 sequences, under 8.5% of them singletons; the top ten hold roughly 22%. This clonotype originated in a man younger than 30 who had mild COVID-19 (a few samples of this study predate the infection). Cell type and time point are not known. The sequenced sample was PBMCs or a T cell subset sorted from them (not recorded which). This chain uses TRBV7-2 with TRBJ2-7, with D maybe TRBD2 (5 bases). CDR3 bases: TGTGCCAGCAGCTTAATAGCGAGGCAGGAGCAGTACTTC. Encoded protein: CASSLIARQEQYF. Variable domain in full (rest from reference TRBV7-2 and TRBJ2-7): GAGVSQSPSNKVTEKGKDVELRCDPISGHTALYWYRQSLGQGLEFLIYFQGNSAPDKSGLPSDRFSAERTGGSVSTLTIQRTQQEDSAVYLCASSLIARQEQYFGPGTRLTVT.